This T cell receptor beta chain stems from a study of blood T cell repertoires in COVID-19. About the study: The study drew acute and convalescent COVID-19 samples from the United States, Italy and Spain. T cells, B-cell-depleted T cells, or PBMCs supplied cDNA or gDNA.

Trimming took 6 bases from V and 8 from J; bases not matched to a gene: 10. The CDR3 spans 15 residues. Per germline, CDR1 PRHDT and CDR2 FYEKMQ (reference sequence). Original handling: Amplification of reference gene primers provided the estimated nucleated cell counts. Clones were read by immunoSEQ multiplex PCR, and TCRdb kept only the in-frame ones, dropping some. V and J calls and clone size are those listed in that table; D and trimming were worked out from the DNA. This sample has under 200,000 clones, with 70% to 90% found just once. The sample comprised peripheral blood. This chain uses TRBV13 with TRBJ1-2, with 12 bases that match TRBD1. The clonotype comes from a man aged 35-49 years with active or convalescent COVID-19. CDR3 bases: TGTGCCAGCAGAACCTGGGGACAGGGGGCCGGGGGCTACACCTTC. Protein product: CASRTWGQGAGGYTF.